This TCR beta chain was sequenced in a study of blood T cells in healthy people across ages. Study-level background: Through template switching, about one barcoded beta molecule was captured per two T cells, as measured in model experiments. Regarding the study as a whole: Diversity estimated from one million T cells was considered an underestimate. No one knew whether donors had CMV, which possibly confounded expanded clonotype changes.

Each sample yielded at least 7 million isolated PBMCs. For this clonotype: Its antigen is still unknown.

A second PCR of 7 to 11 cycles used a sample-barcoded 5' primer and a J-beta primer mix. Using its own MiXCR run on the 5' RACE reads, TCRdb lists one record per CDR3 protein. Here the sample spans over a million distinct CDR3 sequences, 35% to 45% being singletons. CDR1 SEHNR and CDR2 FQNEAQ come from the germline V gene (reference sequence). Unmatched junction bases numbered 17, after V lost 5 bases and J lost 1 base. The CDR3 consists of 18 residues. The rearrangement uses TRBV7-9 and TRBJ2-7, with TRBD1 identical over 7 bases. This clonotype was obtained from a woman between 18 and 29 years old in good health. What was sequenced was blood. The DNA of the CDR3 is TGTGCCAGCAGCCTAATCCCAGCACCCAGGGGGAATTCCTACGAGCAGTACTTC. Translated, it gives CASSLIPAPRGNSYEQYF.